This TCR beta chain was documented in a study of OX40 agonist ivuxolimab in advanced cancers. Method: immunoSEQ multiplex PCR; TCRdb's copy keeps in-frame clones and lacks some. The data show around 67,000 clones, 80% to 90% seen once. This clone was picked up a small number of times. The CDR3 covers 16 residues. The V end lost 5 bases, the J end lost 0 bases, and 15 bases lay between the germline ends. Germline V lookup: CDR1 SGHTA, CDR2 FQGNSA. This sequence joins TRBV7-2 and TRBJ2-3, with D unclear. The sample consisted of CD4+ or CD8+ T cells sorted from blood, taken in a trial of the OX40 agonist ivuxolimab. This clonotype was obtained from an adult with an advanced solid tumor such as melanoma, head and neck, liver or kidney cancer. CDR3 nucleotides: TGTGCCAGCAGCGTGGGTTACATCCCGAGCACAGATACGCAGTATTTT. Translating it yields CASSVGYIPSTDTQYF.